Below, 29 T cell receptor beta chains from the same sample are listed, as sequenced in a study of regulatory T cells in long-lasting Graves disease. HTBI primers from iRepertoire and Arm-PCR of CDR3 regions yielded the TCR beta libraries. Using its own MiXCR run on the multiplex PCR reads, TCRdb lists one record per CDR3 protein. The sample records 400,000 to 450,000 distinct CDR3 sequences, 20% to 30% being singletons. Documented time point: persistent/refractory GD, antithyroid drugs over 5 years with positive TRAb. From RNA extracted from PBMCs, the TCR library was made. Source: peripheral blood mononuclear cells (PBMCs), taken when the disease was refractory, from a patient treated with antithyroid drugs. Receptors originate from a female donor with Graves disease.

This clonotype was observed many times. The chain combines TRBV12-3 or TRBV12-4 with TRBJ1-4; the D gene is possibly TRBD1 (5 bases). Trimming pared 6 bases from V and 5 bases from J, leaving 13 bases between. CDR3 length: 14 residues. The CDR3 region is CASSHRTRNEKLFF. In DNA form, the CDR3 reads TGTGCCAGCAGCCACCGGACAAGGAATGAAAAACTGTTTTTT.

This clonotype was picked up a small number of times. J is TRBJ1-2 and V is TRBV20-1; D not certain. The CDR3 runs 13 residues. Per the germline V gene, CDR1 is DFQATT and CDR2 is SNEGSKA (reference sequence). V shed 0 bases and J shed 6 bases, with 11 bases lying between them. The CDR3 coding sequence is TGCAGTGCTAGAGATGGGTTTGCCGATGGCTACACCTTC. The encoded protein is CSARDGFADGYTF.

CDR3 sequence: CASTEAGSWGNEQFF. CDR3 bases: TGTGCCAGCACCGAAGCGGGGAGTTGGGGCAATGAGCAGTTCTTC. The chain uses TRBV6-1 and TRBJ2-1; TRBD2 aligns across 7 bases. There are 15 residues in the CDR3. V trimming: 7 bases; J trimming: 6 bases; junction bases outside the gene matches: 12. Germline assignment: CDR1 MNHNS and CDR2 SASEGT.

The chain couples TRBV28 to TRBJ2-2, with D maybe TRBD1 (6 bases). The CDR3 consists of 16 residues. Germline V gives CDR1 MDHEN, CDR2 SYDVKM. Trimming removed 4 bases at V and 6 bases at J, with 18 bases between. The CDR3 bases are TGTGCCAGCAGTTCCGGGCCAGGGGTTTTCTCCGGGGAGCTGTTTTTT. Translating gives CASSSGPGVFSGELFF.

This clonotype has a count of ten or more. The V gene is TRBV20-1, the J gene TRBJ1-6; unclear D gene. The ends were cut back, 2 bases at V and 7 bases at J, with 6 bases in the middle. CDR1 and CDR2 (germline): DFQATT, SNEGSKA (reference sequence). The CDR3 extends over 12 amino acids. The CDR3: CSARRGNSPLHF. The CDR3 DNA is TGCAGTGCTAGACGAGGGAATTCACCCCTCCACTTT.

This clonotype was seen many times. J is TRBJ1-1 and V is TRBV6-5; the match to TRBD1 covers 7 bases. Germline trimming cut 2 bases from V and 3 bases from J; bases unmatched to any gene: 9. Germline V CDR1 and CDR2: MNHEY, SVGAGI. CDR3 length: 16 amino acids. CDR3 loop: CASSYEQGGLDTEAFF. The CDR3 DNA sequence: TGTGCCAGCAGTTACGAGCAGGGGGGATTGGACACTGAAGCTTTCTTT.

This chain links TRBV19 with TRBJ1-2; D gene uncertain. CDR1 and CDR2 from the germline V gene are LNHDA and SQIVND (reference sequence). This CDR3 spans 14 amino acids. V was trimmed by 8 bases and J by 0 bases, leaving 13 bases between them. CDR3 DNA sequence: TGTGCCAGTCAAACGGCCGCAGCTAACTATGGCTACACCTTC. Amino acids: CASQTAAANYGYTF.

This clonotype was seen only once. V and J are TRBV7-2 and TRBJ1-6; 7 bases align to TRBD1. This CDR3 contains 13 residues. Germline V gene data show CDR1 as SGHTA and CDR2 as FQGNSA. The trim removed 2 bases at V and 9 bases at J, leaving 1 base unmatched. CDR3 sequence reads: CASSLPGGSPLHF. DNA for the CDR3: TGTGCCAGCAGCTTACCAGGGGGTTCACCCCTCCACTTT.

CDR3 loop: CASSYSSGTEQYF. CDR3 in DNA: TGTGCCAGCAGTTACTCGTCCGGGACAGAGCAGTACTTC. The chain recombines TRBV6-5 with TRBJ2-7; a possible D gene is TRBD1 (6 bases). The CDR3 covers 13 residues. The V gene's germline CDR1 is MNHEY and CDR2 SVGAGI. V dropped 0 bases and J dropped 7 bases, with 10 bases sitting between them.

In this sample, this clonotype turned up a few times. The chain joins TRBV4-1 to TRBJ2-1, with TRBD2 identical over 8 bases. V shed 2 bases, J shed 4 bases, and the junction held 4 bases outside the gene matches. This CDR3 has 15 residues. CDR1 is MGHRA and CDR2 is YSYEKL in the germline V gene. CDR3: CASSQTGLGYNEQFF. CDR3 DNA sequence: TGCGCCAGCAGCCAAACGGGACTAGGTTACAATGAGCAGTTCTTC.

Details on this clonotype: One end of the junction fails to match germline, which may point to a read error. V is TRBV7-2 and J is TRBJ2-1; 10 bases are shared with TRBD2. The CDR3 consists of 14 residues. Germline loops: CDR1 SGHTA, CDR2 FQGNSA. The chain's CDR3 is CASSGRFSYNEQLF. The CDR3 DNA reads TGTGCCAGTAGCGGGAGGTTCTCCTACAATGAGCAGCTCTTC.

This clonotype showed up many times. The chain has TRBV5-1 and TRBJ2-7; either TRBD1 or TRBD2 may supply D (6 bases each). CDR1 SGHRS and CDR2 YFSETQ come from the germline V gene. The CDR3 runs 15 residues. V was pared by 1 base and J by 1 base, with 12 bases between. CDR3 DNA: TGCGCCAGCAGCTTGTTGGGGGGCCCGTCCTACGAGCAGTACTTC. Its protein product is CASSLLGGPSYEQYF.

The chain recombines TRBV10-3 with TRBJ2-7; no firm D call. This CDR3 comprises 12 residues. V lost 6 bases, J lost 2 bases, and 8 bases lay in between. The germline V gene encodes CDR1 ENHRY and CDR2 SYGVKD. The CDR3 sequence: CAISPSPYEQYF. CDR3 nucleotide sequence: TGTGCCATCAGCCCAAGTCCCTACGAGCAGTACTTC.

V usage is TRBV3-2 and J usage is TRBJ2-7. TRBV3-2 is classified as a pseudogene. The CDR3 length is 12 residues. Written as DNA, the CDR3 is TGTGCCAGCAGCCAAGCGGGGTCCGAGCAGTACTTC. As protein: CASSQAGSEQYF.

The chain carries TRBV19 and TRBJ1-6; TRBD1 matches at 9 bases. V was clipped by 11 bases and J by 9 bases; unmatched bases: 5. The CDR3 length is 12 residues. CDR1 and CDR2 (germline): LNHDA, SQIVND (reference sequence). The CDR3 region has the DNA TGTGCCGGCGGACAGGGGCTTTCACCCCTCCACTTT. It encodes CAGGQGLSPLHF.

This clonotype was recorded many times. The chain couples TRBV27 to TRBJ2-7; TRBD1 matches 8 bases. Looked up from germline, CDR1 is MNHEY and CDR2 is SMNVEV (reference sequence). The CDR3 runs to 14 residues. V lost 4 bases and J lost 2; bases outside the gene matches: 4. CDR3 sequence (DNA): TGTGCCAGCAGTTCGGGACAGGCAACCTACGAGCAGTACTTC. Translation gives CASSSGQATYEQYF.

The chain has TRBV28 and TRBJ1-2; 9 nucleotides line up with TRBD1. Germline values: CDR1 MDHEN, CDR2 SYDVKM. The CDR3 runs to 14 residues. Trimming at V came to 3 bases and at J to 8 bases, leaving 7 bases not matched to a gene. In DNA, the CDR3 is TGTGCCAGCAGTTTGGGGACAGGGAGCGGCGGCTACACCTTC. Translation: CASSLGTGSGGYTF.

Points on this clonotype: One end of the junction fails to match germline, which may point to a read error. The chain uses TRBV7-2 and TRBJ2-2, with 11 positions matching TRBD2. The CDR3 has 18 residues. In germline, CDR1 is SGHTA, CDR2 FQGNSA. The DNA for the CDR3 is TGTGCCAGCACCTTATACCCGACTAGCGGGGCGAACACCGGGGAGCTGTTTTTT. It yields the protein CASTLYPTSGANTGELFF. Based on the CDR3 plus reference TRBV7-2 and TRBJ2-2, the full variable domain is GAGVSQSPSNKVTEKGKDVELRCDPISGHTALYWYRQSLGQGLEFLIYFQGNSAPDKSGLPSDRFSAERTGGSVSTLTIQRTQQEDSAVYLCASTLYPTSGANTGELFFGEGSRLTVL.

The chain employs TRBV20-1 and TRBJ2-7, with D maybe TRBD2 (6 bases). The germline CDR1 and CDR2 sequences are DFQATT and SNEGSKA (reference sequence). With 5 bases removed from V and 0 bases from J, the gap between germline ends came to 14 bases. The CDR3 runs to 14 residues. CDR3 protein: CSAPRGGNSYEQYF. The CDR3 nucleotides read TGCAGTGCTCCCCGGGGCGGGAACTCCTACGAGCAGTACTTC.

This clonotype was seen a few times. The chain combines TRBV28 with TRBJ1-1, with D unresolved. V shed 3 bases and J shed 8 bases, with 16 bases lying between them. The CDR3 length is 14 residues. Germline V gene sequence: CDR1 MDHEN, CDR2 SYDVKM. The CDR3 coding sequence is TGTGCCAGCAGTTTTGGTAGGGCCTCACGAGAAGCTTTCTTT. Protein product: CASSFGRASREAFF.

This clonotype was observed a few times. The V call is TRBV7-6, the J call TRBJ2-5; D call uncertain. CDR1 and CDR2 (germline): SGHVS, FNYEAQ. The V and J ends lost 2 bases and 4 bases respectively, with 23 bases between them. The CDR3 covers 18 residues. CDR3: CASSLSLYERTYVETQYF. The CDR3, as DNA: TGTGCCAGCAGCTTATCGTTGTATGAGCGCACTTACGTAGAGACCCAGTACTTC.

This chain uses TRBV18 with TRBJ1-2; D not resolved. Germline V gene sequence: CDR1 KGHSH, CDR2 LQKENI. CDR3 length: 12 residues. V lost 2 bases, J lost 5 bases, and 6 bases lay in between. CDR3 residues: CASSPERYGYTF. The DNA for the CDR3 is TGTGCCAGCTCACCAGAGAGGTATGGCTACACCTTC.

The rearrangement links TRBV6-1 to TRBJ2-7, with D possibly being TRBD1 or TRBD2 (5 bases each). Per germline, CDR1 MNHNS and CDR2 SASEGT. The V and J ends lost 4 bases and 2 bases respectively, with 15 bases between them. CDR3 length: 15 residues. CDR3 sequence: CASSGLGESTYEQYF. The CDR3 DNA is TGTGCCAGCAGTGGCCTGGGGGAATCTACCTACGAGCAGTACTTC.

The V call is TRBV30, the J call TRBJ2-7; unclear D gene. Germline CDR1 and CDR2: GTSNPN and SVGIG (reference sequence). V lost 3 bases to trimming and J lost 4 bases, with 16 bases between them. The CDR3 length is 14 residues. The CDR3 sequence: CAWRTSKSLYEQYF. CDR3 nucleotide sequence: TGTGCCTGGAGAACTTCCAAATCGCTTTACGAGCAGTACTTC.

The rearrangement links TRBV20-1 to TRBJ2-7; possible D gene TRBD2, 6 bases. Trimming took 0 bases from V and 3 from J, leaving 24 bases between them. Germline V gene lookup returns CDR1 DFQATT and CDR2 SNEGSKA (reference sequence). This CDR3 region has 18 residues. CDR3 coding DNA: TGCAGTGCTAGAGATTCCGTCTTCGCCGGGAGACGGAACTACGAGCAGTACTTC. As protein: CSARDSVFAGRRNYEQYF.

The CDR3 region is CASSLTGGATRETQYF. Here the CDR3 DNA reads TGTGCCAGCAGCCTTACAGGGGGCGCCACAAGAGAGACCCAGTACTTC. The rearrangement joins TRBV7-2 to TRBJ2-5; 9 nucleotides agree with TRBD1. CDR1 SGHTA and CDR2 FQGNSA come from the germline V gene. CDR3 length: 16 residues. V lost 5 bases to trimming and J lost 4 bases; unmatched junction nucleotides: 11.

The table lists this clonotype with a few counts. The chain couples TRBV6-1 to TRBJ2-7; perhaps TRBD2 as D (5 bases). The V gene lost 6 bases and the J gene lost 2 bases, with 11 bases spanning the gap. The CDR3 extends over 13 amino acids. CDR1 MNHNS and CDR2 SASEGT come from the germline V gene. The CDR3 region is CASRATTTYEQYF. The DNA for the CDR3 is TGTGCCAGCAGGGCGACTACCACCTACGAGCAGTACTTC.

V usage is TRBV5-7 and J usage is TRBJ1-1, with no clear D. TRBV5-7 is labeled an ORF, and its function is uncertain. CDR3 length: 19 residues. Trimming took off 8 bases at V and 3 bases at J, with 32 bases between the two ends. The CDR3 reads CARTTIDSGSRRRYTEAFF. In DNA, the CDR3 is TGTGCCAGGACGACCATCGATAGCGGGAGTAGAAGGCGGTACACTGAAGCTTTCTTT.

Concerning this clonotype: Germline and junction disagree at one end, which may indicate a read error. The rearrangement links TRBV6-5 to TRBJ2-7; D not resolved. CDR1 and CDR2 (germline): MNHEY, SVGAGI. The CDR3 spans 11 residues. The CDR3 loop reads CVSSSSYEQYF. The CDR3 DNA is TGTGTCAGCAGTTCGAGTTACGAGCAGTACTTC.